This TCR beta chain was sequenced during a study of T cell repertoires in cytomegalovirus infection. The V gene lost 4 bases and the J gene lost 5 bases, with 11 bases spanning the gap. This CDR3 comprises 13 residues. The V gene's germline CDR1 is SGHKS and CDR2 YYEKEE (reference sequence). TCRdb passed the reads through MiXCR, listing each CDR3 protein once. This sample carries fewer than 550,000 distinct CDR3 sequences, roughly a third of them seen once, and the ten largest clones take roughly 15%. The rearrangement uses TRBV5-5 and TRBJ2-3; D possibly corresponds to TRBD2 (7 bases). The TCR was taken from a human donor in good health (CMV status not recorded). Some clones in this sample may be carry-over from other donors' samples. The sample consisted of PBMCs. CDR3 in amino acids: CASSPGGRDTQYF. CDR3 DNA: TGTGCCAGCAGCCCCGGGGGGCGAGATACGCAGTATTTT.